Following are 9 T cell receptor beta chains from one sample sequenced in a study of blood T cell repertoires in COVID-19. Measured with immunoSEQ multiplex PCR; TCRdb has only the in-frame clones, and not every one. The sample lists over 75,000 clones; 89% were seen once. Sequencing was carried out using peripheral blood. The receptors were gathered from a woman older than 75 with active COVID-19.

This rearrangement joins TRBV9 to TRBJ2-5, with 12 bases lining up with TRBD2. The V segment lost 3 bases and the J segment 1 base; nucleotides outside the gene matches: 1. The CDR3 covers 15 residues. The germline V gene has CDR1 SGDLS and CDR2 YYNGEE. The CDR3 bases are TGTGCCAGCAGCGGACTAGCGGGAGCCCAAGAGACCCAGTACTTC. Its protein product is CASSGLAGAQETQYF.

This clone was picked up one time. The chain joins TRBV4-1 to TRBJ1-4; possibly TRBD1 for D (6 bases). The germline V and J ends were trimmed by 0 bases and 8 bases, with 13 bases remaining between them. Per germline, CDR1 MGHRA and CDR2 YSYEKL. The CDR3 is 15 residues long. The CDR3 spells CASSQDGQGFEKLFF. The CDR3 bases are TGCGCCAGCAGCCAAGACGGTCAGGGGTTCGAAAAACTGTTTTTT.

The J gene is TRBJ2-7, the V gene TRBV19; 8 bases are shared with TRBD1. This CDR3 has 14 residues. After removal of 6 bases from V and 4 bases from J, the junction contained 8 bases not matched to a gene. Germline V gene data show CDR1 as LNHDA and CDR2 as SQIVND (reference sequence). CDR3 nucleotides: TGTGCCAGTAGCGACAGGGGAATTCAATACGAGCAGTACTTC. The encoded protein is CASSDRGIQYEQYF.

The chain has TRBV2 and TRBJ2-2, with 7 bases identical to TRBD1. The length of the CDR3 is 15 residues. The V gene's germline CDR1 is SNHLY and CDR2 FYNNEI. Trimming removed 6 bases from V and 2 bases from J; junction bases left unmatched: 6. CDR3 DNA: TGTGCCAGCAGGAGACAGGGACGTAACACCGGGGAGCTGTTTTTT. Translated, it gives CASRRQGRNTGELFF.

The gene calls are TRBV1 and TRBJ2-1; the D call of TRBD2 is as the table states it, not checked on the DNA. TRBV1 is labeled a pseudogene. CDR3 length: 15 residues. CDR3 sequence (DNA): TGCACCAGCAGCCTTATATTGAATCCCCTAAAAGAGCAGTTCTTC. It specifies CTSSLILNPLKEQFF.

The rearrangement links TRBV5-1 to TRBJ1-5; D remains ambiguous. The CDR3 covers 13 residues. Germline V lookup: CDR1 SGHRS, CDR2 YFSETQ. V was clipped by 0 bases and J by 10 bases, with 11 bases between them. CDR3 DNA sequence: TGCGCCAGCAGCTTGGGTCCAGGCTCCCCCCAGCATTTT. It is translated as CASSLGPGSPQHF.

This chain uses TRBV7-2 with TRBJ2-1; D is unresolved. Trimming pared 2 bases from V and 6 bases from J, leaving 8 bases between. Germline V CDR1 and CDR2: SGHTA, FQGNSA. The CDR3 consists of 13 residues. The CDR3 DNA reads as TGTGCCAGCAGCTTACCGCTAACCAATGAGCAGTTCTTC. It codes for CASSLPLTNEQFF.

DNA of the CDR3: TGTGCCAGCAGCCTTTATGACAGGGACGGCTACACCTTC. Translating it yields CASSLYDRDGYTF. The V and J genes are TRBV9 and TRBJ1-2; 7 nucleotides line up with TRBD1. Germline loops: CDR1 SGDLS, CDR2 YYNGEE. The V and J ends lost 4 bases and 8 bases, in that order; junction bases with no gene match: 8. There are 13 residues in the CDR3. Looking up the rest from reference TRBV9 and TRBJ1-2 gives the full variable domain: DSGVTQTPKHLITATGQRVTLRCSPRSGDLSVYWYQQSLDQGLQFLIQYYNGEERAKGNILERFSAQQFPDLHSELNLSSLELGDSALYFCASSLYDRDGYTFGSGTRLTVV.

This clone was seen a single time. CDR3 DNA sequence: TGTGCCACTCACTACACAGCACAGGGTTACGGCGAGCAGTACTTC. This codes for CATHYTAQGYGEQYF. The chain recombines TRBV6-5 with TRBJ2-7, with D perhaps matching TRBD1 (6 bases). CDR3 length: 15 amino acids. Germline loops: CDR1 MNHEY, CDR2 SVGAGI. V shed 10 bases and J shed 6 bases, with 25 bases lying between them.